Below, 3 T cell receptor beta chains from the same sample are listed, as sequenced in a study of T cell responses to AZD1222 COVID-19 vaccine. Some clones are missing from TCRdb's copy, which holds only in-frame ones; the method was immunoSEQ multiplex PCR. In the table there are some 150,000 clones, 90% of which are singletons. The sequencing here drew on peripheral blood, taken 28 days after the second AZD1222 dose. These receptors came from an adult who received the AZD1222 COVID-19 vaccine.

The chain uses TRBV15 and TRBJ1-2; the match to TRBD1 covers 8 bases. V shed 5 bases, J shed 3 bases, and the junction held 8 bases outside the gene matches. CDR1 LNHNV and CDR2 YYDKDF come from the germline V gene (reference sequence). The CDR3 extends over 15 amino acids. CDR3 amino acids: CATSAQGQEYYGYTF. The CDR3 bases are TGTGCCACCAGCGCACAGGGACAGGAGTACTATGGCTACACCTTC.

V is TRBV19 and J is TRBJ2-3, with D uncertain. V gave up 2 bases and J gave up 4 bases, with 7 bases separating them. The CDR3 is made up of 13 amino acids. Germline lookup yields CDR1 LNHDA and CDR2 SQIVND (reference sequence). CDR3 region: CASSILDSDTQYF. The CDR3 DNA reads as TGTGCCAGTAGTATACTAGATTCAGATACGCAGTATTTT.

The chain links TRBV7-2 to TRBJ2-2; D uncertain. This CDR3 region has 13 residues. V lost 1 base, J lost 3 bases, and 3 bases lay in between. CDR1 SGHTA and CDR2 FQGNSA come from the germline V gene. CDR3 residues: CASSLDYTGELFF. The CDR3 nucleotides read TGTGCCAGCAGCTTAGATTACACCGGGGAGCTGTTTTTT. Using reference TRBV7-2 and TRBJ2-2 for the parts outside the CDR3, the full variable domain is GAGVSQSPSNKVTEKGKDVELRCDPISGHTALYWYRQSLGQGLEFLIYFQGNSAPDKSGLPSDRFSAERTGGSVSTLTIQRTQQEDSAVYLCASSLDYTGELFFGEGSRLTVL.